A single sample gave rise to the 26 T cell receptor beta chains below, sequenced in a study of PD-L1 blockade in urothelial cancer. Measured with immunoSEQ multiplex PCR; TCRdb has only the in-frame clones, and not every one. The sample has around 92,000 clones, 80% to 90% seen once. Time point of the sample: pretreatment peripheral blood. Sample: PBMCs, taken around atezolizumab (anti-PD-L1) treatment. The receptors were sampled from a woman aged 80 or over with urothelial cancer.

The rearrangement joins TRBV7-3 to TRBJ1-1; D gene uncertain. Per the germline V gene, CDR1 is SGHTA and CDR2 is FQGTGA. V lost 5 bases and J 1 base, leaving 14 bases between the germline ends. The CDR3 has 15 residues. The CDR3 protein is CASSPQAGGNTEAFF. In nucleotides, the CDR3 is TGTGCCAGCAGCCCCCAAGCGGGAGGGAACACTGAAGCTTTCTTT.

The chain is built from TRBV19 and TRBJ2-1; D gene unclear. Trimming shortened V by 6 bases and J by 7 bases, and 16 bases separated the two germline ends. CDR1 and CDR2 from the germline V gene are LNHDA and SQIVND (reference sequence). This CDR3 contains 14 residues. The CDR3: CASRPGEFRNEQFF. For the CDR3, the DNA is TGTGCCAGTAGGCCCGGAGAGTTTCGTAATGAGCAGTTCTTC.

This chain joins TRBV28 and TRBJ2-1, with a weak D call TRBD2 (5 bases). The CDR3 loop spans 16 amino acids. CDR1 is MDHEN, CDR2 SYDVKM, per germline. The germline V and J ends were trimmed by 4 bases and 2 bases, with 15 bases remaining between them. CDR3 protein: CASSSLGGIAYNEQFF. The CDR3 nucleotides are TGTGCCAGCAGTTCCCTCGGAGGCATCGCCTACAATGAGCAGTTCTTC.

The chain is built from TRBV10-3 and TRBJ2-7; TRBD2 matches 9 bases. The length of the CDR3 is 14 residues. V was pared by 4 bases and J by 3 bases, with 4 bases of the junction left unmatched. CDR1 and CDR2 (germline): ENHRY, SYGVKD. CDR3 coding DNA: TGTGCCATCAGTGTCAGCGGGAGGAACTACGAGCAGTACTTC. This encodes CAISVSGRNYEQYF.

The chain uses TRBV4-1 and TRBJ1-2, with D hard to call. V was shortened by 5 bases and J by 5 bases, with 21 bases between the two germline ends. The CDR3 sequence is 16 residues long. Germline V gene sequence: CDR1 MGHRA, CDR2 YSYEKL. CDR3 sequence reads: CASSSQGGGLMYGYTF. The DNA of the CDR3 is TGCGCCAGCAGCTCCCAAGGAGGTGGCTTGATGTATGGCTACACCTTC.

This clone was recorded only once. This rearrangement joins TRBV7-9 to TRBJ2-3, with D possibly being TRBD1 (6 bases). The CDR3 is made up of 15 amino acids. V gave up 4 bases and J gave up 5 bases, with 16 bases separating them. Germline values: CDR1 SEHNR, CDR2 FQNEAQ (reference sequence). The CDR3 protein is CASSSERTVKDTQYF. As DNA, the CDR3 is TGTGCCAGCAGCTCCGAAAGGACAGTTAAAGATACGCAGTATTTT.

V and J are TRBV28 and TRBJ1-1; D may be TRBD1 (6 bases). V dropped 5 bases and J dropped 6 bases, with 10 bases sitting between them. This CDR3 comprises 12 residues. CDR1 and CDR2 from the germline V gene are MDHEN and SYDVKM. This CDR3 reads CASSTGFPEAFF. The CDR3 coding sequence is TGTGCCAGCAGTACAGGGTTCCCTGAAGCTTTCTTT.

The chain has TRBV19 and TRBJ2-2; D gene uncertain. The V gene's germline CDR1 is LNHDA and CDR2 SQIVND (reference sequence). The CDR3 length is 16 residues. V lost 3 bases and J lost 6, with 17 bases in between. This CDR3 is CASSISLQRGAGELFF. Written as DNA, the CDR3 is TGTGCCAGTAGTATTTCATTGCAGCGTGGAGCCGGGGAGCTGTTTTTT.

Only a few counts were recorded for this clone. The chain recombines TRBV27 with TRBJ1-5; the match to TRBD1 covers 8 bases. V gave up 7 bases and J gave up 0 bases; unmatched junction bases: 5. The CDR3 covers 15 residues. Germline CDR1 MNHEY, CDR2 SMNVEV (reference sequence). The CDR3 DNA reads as TGTGCCAGCAAAATGACAGGGGATAGCAATCAGCCCCAGCATTTT. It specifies CASKMTGDSNQPQHF.

CDR3 nucleotide sequence: TGTGCCAGCAGCTTCGGGACAGTGAACAATGAGCAGTTCTTC. It translates to CASSFGTVNNEQFF. The chain employs TRBV7-8 and TRBJ2-1, with TRBD1 identical over 7 bases. Germline trimming cut 3 bases from V and 5 bases from J; bases unmatched to any gene: 4. This CDR3 spans 14 amino acids. In germline, CDR1 is SGHVS, CDR2 FQNEAQ.

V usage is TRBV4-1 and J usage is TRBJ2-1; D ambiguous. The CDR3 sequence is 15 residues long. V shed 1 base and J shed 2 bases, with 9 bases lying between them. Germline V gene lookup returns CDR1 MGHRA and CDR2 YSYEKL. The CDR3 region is CASSQGLQTYNEQFF. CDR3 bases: TGCGCCAGCAGCCAAGGGTTACAAACCTACAATGAGCAGTTCTTC.

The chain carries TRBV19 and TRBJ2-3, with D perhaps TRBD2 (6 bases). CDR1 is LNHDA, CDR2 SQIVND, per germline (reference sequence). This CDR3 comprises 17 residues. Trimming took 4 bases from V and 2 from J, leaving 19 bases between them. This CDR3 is CASSTSGTPLFTDTQYF. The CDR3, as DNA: TGTGCCAGTAGTACCTCCGGGACTCCACTTTTCACAGATACGCAGTATTTT.

The CDR3 reads CATHSGGADTEAFF. The CDR3, as DNA: TGTGCCACCCACTCAGGGGGCGCGGACACTGAAGCTTTCTTT. The chain has TRBV19 and TRBJ1-1, with TRBD1 matching over 8 bases. This CDR3 contains 14 residues. Germline lookup yields CDR1 LNHDA and CDR2 SQIVND (reference sequence). The ends lost 10 bases at V and 3 bases at J; junction bases unmatched: 10.

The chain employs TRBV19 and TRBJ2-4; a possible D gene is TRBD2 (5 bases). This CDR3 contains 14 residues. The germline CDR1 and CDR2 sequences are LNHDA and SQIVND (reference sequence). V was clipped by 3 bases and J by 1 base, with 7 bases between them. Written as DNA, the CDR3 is TGTGCCAGTAGTATCCGAGGGGCCAAAAACATTCAGTACTTC. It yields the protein CASSIRGAKNIQYF. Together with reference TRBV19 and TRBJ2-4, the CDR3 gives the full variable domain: DGGITQSPKYLFRKEGQNVTLSCEQNLNHDAMYWYRQDPGQGLRLIYYSQIVNDFQKGDIAEGYSVSREKKESFPLTVTSAQKNPTAFYLCASSIRGAKNIQYFGAGTRLSVL.

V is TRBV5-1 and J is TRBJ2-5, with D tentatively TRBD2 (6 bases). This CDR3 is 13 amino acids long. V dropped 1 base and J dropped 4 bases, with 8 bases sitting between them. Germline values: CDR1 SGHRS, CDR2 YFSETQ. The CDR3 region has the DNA TGCGCCAGCAGCTTGATGCGGGGAGAGACCCAGTACTTC. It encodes CASSLMRGETQYF.

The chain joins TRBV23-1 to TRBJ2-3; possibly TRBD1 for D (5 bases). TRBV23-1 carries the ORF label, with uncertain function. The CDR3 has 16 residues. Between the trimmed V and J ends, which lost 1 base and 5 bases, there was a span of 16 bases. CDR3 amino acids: CASSQLPRGRVDTQYF. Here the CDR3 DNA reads TGCGCCAGCAGTCAATTGCCAAGGGGAAGAGTAGATACGCAGTATTTT.

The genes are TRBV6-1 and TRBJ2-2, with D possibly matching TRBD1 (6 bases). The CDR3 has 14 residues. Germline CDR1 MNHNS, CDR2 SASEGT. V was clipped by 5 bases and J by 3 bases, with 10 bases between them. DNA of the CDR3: TGTGCCAGCAGTTTCGGGACACACACCGGGGAGCTGTTTTTT. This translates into CASSFGTHTGELFF.

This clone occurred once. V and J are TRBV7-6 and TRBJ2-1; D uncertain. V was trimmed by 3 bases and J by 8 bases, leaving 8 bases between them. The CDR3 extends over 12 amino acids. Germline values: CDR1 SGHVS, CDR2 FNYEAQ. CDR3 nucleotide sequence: TGTGCCAGCAGCTTTGGTGCGCATGAGCAGTTCTTC. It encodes CASSFGAHEQFF.

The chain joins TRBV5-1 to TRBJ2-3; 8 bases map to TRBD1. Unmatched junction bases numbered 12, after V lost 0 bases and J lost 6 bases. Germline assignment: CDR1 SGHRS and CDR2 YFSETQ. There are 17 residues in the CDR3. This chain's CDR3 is CASSLAPQGAPRDTQYF. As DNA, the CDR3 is TGCGCCAGCAGCTTGGCCCCGCAGGGGGCCCCCCGGGATACGCAGTATTTT.

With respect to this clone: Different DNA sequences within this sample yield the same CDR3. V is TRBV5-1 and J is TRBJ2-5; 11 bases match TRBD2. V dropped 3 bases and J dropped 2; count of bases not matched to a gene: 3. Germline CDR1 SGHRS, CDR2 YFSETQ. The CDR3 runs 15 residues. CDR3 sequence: CASSSGLAVQETQYF. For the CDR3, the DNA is TGCGCCAGCAGCTCGGGACTAGCGGTACAAGAGACCCAGTACTTC. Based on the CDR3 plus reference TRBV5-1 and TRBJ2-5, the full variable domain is KAGVTQTPRYLIKTRGQQVTLSCSPISGHRSVSWYQQTPGQGLQFLFEYFSETQRNKGNFPGRFSGRQFSNSRSEMNVSTLELGDSALYLCASSSGLAVQETQYFGPGTRLLVL.

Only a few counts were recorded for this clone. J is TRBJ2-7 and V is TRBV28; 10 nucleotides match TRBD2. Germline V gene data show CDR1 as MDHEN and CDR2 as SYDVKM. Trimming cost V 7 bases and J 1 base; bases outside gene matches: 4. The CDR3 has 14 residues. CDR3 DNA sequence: TGTGCCAGCACCCTAGCGGGGGTATCCTACGAGCAGTACTTC. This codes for CASTLAGVSYEQYF. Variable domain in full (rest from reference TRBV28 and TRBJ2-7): DVKVTQSSRYLVKRTGEKVFLECVQDMDHENMFWYRQDPGLGLRLIYFSYDVKMKEKGDIPEGYSVSREKKERFSLILESASTNQTSMYLCASTLAGVSYEQYFGPGTRLTVT.

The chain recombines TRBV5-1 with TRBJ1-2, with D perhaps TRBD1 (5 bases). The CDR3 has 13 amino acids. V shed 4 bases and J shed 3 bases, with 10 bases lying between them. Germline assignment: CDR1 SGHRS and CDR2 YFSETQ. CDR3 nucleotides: TGCGCCAGCAGCGAGGACATTTACTATGGCTACACCTTC. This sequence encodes CASSEDIYYGYTF.

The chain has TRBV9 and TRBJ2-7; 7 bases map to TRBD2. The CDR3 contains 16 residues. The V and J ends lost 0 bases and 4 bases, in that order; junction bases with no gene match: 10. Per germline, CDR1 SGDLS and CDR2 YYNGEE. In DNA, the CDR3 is TGTGCCAGCAGCGTAGCTGAACGAAGCGGGAAATACGAGCAGTACTTC. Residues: CASSVAERSGKYEQYF.

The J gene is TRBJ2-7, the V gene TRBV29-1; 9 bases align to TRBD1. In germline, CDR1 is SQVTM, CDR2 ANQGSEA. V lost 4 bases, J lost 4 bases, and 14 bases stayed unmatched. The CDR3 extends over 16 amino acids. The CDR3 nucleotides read TGCAGCGTTGGGGGACGCCGGGACAGGGCTGGGTACGAGCAGTACTTC. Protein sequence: CSVGGRRDRAGYEQYF.

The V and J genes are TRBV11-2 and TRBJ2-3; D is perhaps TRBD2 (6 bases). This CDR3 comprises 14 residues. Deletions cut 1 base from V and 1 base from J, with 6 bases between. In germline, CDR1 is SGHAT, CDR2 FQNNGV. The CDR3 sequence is CASSLAGGTDTQYF. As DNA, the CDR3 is TGTGCCAGCAGCTTAGCGGGAGGCACAGATACGCAGTATTTT.

The CDR3 DNA reads as TGTGCCAGCAGTACGCGGACTAGCGGGAGCGACTCCTACGAGCAGTACTTC. Its translation: CASSTRTSGSDSYEQYF. V and J are TRBV27 and TRBJ2-7, with TRBD2 matching over 13 bases. Unmatched junction bases numbered 7, after V lost 5 bases and J lost 0 bases. Looked up from germline, CDR1 is MNHEY and CDR2 is SMNVEV (reference sequence). The CDR3 sequence is 17 residues long.